This T cell receptor (beta chain) is from a study of T cell responses to AZD1222 COVID-19 vaccine. Only in-frame clones appear in the TCRdb table, and some are missing; sequencing was by immunoSEQ multiplex PCR. The sample carries around 78,000 clones, just over 90% recorded once. The CDR3 length is 16 residues. The germline V gene encodes CDR1 LGHDT and CDR2 YNNKEL (reference sequence). The junction had 8 bases not matched to a gene; V was cut back by 0 bases and J by 6 bases. The source material was peripheral blood, sampled on day 0 of MenACWY control vaccination. This receptor was identified in an adult in good health. V gene TRBV3-1 (or the pseudogene TRBV3-2) combines with J gene TRBJ2-7, with TRBD2 identical over 10 bases. The CDR3 DNA sequence: TGTGCCAGCAGCCAAGAGGTGAAGTCTAGCGGGAGCGAGCAGTACTTC. As protein: CASSQEVKSSGSEQYF.